This T cell receptor beta chain was sequenced in a study of blood T cell repertoires in COVID-19 (dated by TCRdb to about 2020). At the level of the whole study: Samples covering the acute and convalescent phases of COVID-19 were provided by collaborators in the United States, Italy and Spain. Deeply sampled blood TCRbeta repertoires from subjects exposed to, actively infected with, or recovered from COVID-19 were included in the dataset. Where HLA class I and class II types were available, the types were taken from metadata supplied by the sample provider, not from assay-based typing. The repertoires were made available in a free public database intended to serve as a resource for research on the immune response to SARS-CoV-2. The prospective study material was composed of cDNA or gDNA derived from T cells, B-cell-depleted T cells, or PBMCs. Samples came from the ongoing ImmuneRACE study (first 160 participants) plus 1,254 subjects from 6 global collaborators. The sample metadata nearly always contained a de-identified subject ID, COVID-19 status, age in years and sex.

Whole blood was collected in K2EDTA tubes by collaborating institutions according to the institutions' own protocols. For TCRbeta analysis, collaborators shipped samples in one of three forms: frozen whole blood, isolated PBMCs, or DNA extracted from either of those sample types. Concerning this clone itself: Its antigen remains undetermined. Nothing much larger sits one base from this clone, and base qualities are not available.

TCRbeta CDR3 regions were amplified from genomic DNA by means of the immunoSEQ Assay, a bias-controlled multiplex PCR. Per the original workflow: Within the assay, amplification of reference gene primers was used to estimate how many nucleated cells each sample contained. To quantify the absolute abundance of each unique TCRbeta CDR3 rearrangement, sequence reads were collapsed and filtered. For each sample, productive Simpson clonality was calculated as the square root of Simpson's diversity index over productive rearrangements. The immuneACCESS repertoire file appears here via TCRdb, limited to in-frame rearrangements. These files lack a portion of the clones; in checked studies, under half of the deficit traces to unresolved V genes, and the cause of the others is not known. V, J and clone size derive from that table, while D and trimming were established from the DNA sequence. For this sample there are a few hundred thousand clones; roughly 84% appear just once. The ten largest clonotypes hold around 1% of the sample.

From cysteine to phenylalanine, the CDR3 is 13 amino acids long. Of all the DNA, just the CDR3 is kept, 39 bases in frame from base 1. A distance of 10 bases separates the germline ends of V and J, which lose 2 bases and 6 bases respectively. General findings and caveats noted by the study authors: How much clinical and demographic metadata was included differed by source and by participant, and the metadata was provided uncurated.

Sequenced material: peripheral blood. The receptor chain draws on TRBV6-7 and TRBJ1-2; the D gene is not confidently resolved. TRBV6-7 is flagged as an ORF with uncertain function. The receptor's source is a man aged 35 to 55 with acute or convalescent COVID-19. The DNA sequence is as follows: TGTGCCAGCAGTTACGGCAGCGAGGATGGCTACACCTTC. Its translation is CASSYGSEDGYTF.